The rows below give T cell receptor beta chains drawn from one sample of a study of blood T cell repertoires in COVID-19. Produced via immunoSEQ multiplex PCR; TCRdb's table is partial and in-frame only. The sample shows under 300,000 clones, around 90% of them seen only once. What was sequenced was PBMCs or T cells enriched from blood (not recorded which). The receptors were gathered from a woman aged 25 to 45 with acute COVID-19. Both conserved end residues are part of each CDR3. A D gene is named only where the DNA matches it firmly. The listing skips clone size in some rows; elsewhere it reads once, few, many or a size class.

size: once; J: TRBJ2-5; D: TRBD2; V: TRBV6-2/TRBV6-3; CDR3: CASSDSGSPQETQYF; DNA: TGTGCCAGCAGCGATAGCGGGTCCCCCCAAGAGACCCAGTACTTC
size: .; J: TRBJ2-7; D: TRBD1; V: TRBV5-1; CDR3: CASRTGQGPLTTYEQYF; DNA: TGCGCCAGCAGAACGGGACAGGGGCCCCTTACAACCTACGAGCAGTACTTC
size: .; J: TRBJ2-3; D: TRBD2; V: TRBV2; CDR3: CASSGRLAGASQDTQYF; DNA: TGTGCCAGCAGCGGTAGACTAGCGGGGGCCTCTCAAGATACGCAGTATTTT
size: .; J: TRBJ2-4; D: .; V: TRBV20-1; CDR3: CSVPREIIQYF; DNA: TGCAGTGTCCCCAGGGAAATCATTCAGTACTTC
size: .; J: TRBJ1-1; D: .; V: TRBV6-5; CDR3: CASSYDRQVRTEAFF; DNA: TGTGCCAGCAGTTACGATAGACAGGTTCGCACTGAAGCTTTCTTT
size: .; J: TRBJ1-5; D: TRBD1; V: TRBV9; CDR3: CASSVGTGRGQPQHF; DNA: TGTGCCAGCAGCGTAGGGACAGGGCGAGGTCAGCCCCAGCATTTT
size: few; J: TRBJ2-1; D: .; V: TRBV19; CDR3: CASSRNGRYNEQFF; DNA: TGTGCCAGTAGTCGGAACGGGAGATACAATGAGCAGTTCTTC
size: .; J: TRBJ2-7; D: .; V: TRBV30; CDR3: CAWRGRGGSYEQYF; DNA: TGTGCCTGGAGAGGTAGAGGTGGCTCCTACGAGCAGTACTTC
size: .; J: TRBJ2-1; D: .; V: TRBV19; CDR3: CASRWGQGRGEQFF; DNA: TGTGCCAGTAGATGGGGACAAGGTCGGGGTGAGCAGTTCTTC
size: .; J: TRBJ1-6; D: TRBD1; V: TRBV19; CDR3: CARSPGTGCFGSYNSPLHF; DNA: TGTGCCAGGTCCCCCGGGACAGGGTGTTTCGGGTCCTATAATTCACCCCTCCACTTT
size: .; J: TRBJ2-4; D: .; V: TRBV28; CDR3: CASGSAGEQGAKNIQYF; DNA: TGTGCCAGCGGCTCGGCGGGGGAGCAGGGGGCCAAAAACATTCAGTACTTC
size: few; J: TRBJ1-1; D: .; V: TRBV3-1/TRBV3-2; CDR3: CASSQARGLNTEAFF; DNA: TGTGCCAGCAGCCAAGCTCGGGGATTGAACACTGAAGCTTTCTTT
size: .; J: TRBJ2-3; D: .; V: TRBV4-3; CDR3: CASSPLLSTDTQYF; DNA: TGCGCCAGCAGCCCCCTCCTCAGCACAGATACGCAGTATTTT
size: .; J: TRBJ1-1; D: .; V: TRBV5-1; CDR3: CASSLGRIMNTEAFF; DNA: TGCGCCAGCAGCTTGGGGCGGATTATGAACACTGAAGCTTTCTTT
size: .; J: TRBJ2-5; D: TRBD2; V: TRBV28; CDR3: CASSFLASGTRETQYF; DNA: TGTGCCAGCAGTTTTTTGGCTAGCGGGACCAGGGAGACCCAGTACTTC
size: .; J: TRBJ2-1; D: TRBD2; V: TRBV7-3; CDR3: CASSSRGGAYNEQFF; DNA: TGTGCCAGCAGCTCGCGGGGGGGCGCCTACAATGAGCAGTTCTTC
size: .; J: TRBJ2-3; D: TRBD2; V: TRBV5-1; CDR3: CASSFGLGRLAGVPDTQYF; DNA: TGCGCCAGCAGCTTCGGGTTGGGGCGACTAGCGGGAGTCCCAGATACGCAGTATTTT
size: .; J: TRBJ2-2; D: .; V: TRBV28; CDR3: CASKGGPPGHSNTGELFF; DNA: TGTGCCAGCAAGGGTGGTCCTCCGGGACACTCGAACACCGGGGAGCTGTTTTTT
size: .; J: TRBJ1-3; D: .; V: TRBV6-5; CDR3: CAGQGSSGNTIYF; DNA: TGTGCCGGCCAGGGAAGCTCTGGAAACACCATATATTTT
size: .; J: TRBJ2-7; D: TRBD1; V: TRBV9; CDR3: CASSLDRESPYEQYF; DNA: TGTGCCAGCAGCCTAGACAGGGAGAGCCCCTACGAGCAGTACTTC
size: few; J: TRBJ1-6; D: .; V: TRBV7-2; CDR3: CASSYRGGGRLSPLHF; DNA: TGTGCCAGCAGCTACCGAGGCGGGGGGAGGCTTTCACCCCTCCACTTT
size: .; J: TRBJ1-1; D: .; V: TRBV28; CDR3: CASSLSQVRMNTEAFF; DNA: TGTGCCAGCAGTTTATCTCAGGTGCGCATGAACACTGAAGCTTTCTTT
size: few; J: TRBJ1-4; D: .; V: TRBV19; CDR3: CASSDRGIANEKLFF; DNA: TGTGCCAGTAGTGACCGGGGTATCGCTAATGAAAAACTGTTTTTT
size: .; J: TRBJ2-5; D: .; V: TRBV11-1; CDR3: CASSSSRGYQETQYF; DNA: TGTGCCAGCAGCTCTTCCAGGGGTTACCAAGAGACCCAGTACTTC
size: .; J: TRBJ2-5; D: .; V: TRBV4-3; CDR3: CASSQDFNQETQYF; DNA: TGCGCCAGCAGCCAAGATTTTAACCAAGAGACCCAGTACTTC
size: .; J: TRBJ1-1; D: .; V: TRBV19; CDR3: CASSRGRQATNTEAFF; DNA: TGTGCCAGTAGTCGCGGAAGACAGGCAACGAACACTGAAGCTTTCTTT
size: once; J: TRBJ2-1; D: .; V: TRBV29-1; CDR3: CSVDPGYNEQFF; DNA: TGCAGCGTTGATCCAGGCTACAATGAGCAGTTCTTC
size: .; J: TRBJ1-3; D: .; V: TRBV27; CDR3: CASSQNLGNTIYF; DNA: TGTGCCAGCAGCCAAAATTTGGGAAACACCATATATTTT
size: .; J: TRBJ2-1; D: .; V: TRBV4-1; CDR3: CASSQVQTQGNEQFF; DNA: TGCGCCAGCAGCCAAGTTCAGACGCAGGGGAATGAGCAGTTCTTC
size: .; J: TRBJ1-3; D: .; V: TRBV2; CDR3: CASSGPKDRSSGNTIYF; DNA: TGTGCCAGCAGTGGCCCCAAGGACAGAAGCTCTGGAAACACCATATATTTT
size: .; J: TRBJ1-5; D: .; V: TRBV25-1; CDR3: CASSESGGGDNQPQHF; DNA: TGTGCCAGCAGTGAATCGGGAGGTGGCGACAATCAGCCCCAGCATTTT
size: .; J: TRBJ2-5; D: .; V: TRBV6-5; CDR3: CASSDSAGFGQTQYF; DNA: TGTGCCAGCAGTGACTCGGCAGGGTTCGGACAGACCCAGTACTTC
size: once; J: TRBJ2-1; D: TRBD1; V: TRBV28; CDR3: CASSVGQGGYNEQFF; DNA: TGTGCCAGCAGTGTAGGACAGGGGGGCTACAATGAGCAGTTCTTC
size: .; J: TRBJ2-7; D: TRBD2; V: TRBV7-3; CDR3: CASSLGGGSSYEQYF; DNA: TGTGCCAGCAGCTTAGGAGGCGGGAGCTCCTACGAGCAGTACTTC
size: .; J: TRBJ1-6; D: .; V: TRBV4-3; CDR3: CASSQRGPSNSPLHF; DNA: TGCGCCAGCAGCCAACGAGGGCCGAGTAATTCACCCCTCCACTTT
size: .; J: TRBJ1-4; D: .; V: TRBV18; CDR3: CASRLQATNEKLFF; DNA: TGTGCCAGCCGCCTTCAGGCAACTAATGAAAAACTGTTTTTT
size: .; J: TRBJ1-2; D: TRBD1; V: TRBV27; CDR3: CASSTTWDRYNYGYTF; DNA: TGTGCCAGCAGTACCACCTGGGACAGATATAACTATGGCTACACCTTC
size: .; J: TRBJ2-1; D: .; V: TRBV7-2; CDR3: CASSFIPAASYNEQFF; DNA: TGTGCCAGCAGCTTTATACCAGCGGCCTCCTACAATGAGCAGTTCTTC
size: .; J: TRBJ2-1; D: .; V: TRBV7-3; CDR3: CASSLFPEQGHYNEQFF; DNA: TGTGCCAGCAGCTTATTTCCCGAACAGGGCCACTACAATGAGCAGTTCTTC
size: .; J: TRBJ1-4; D: .; V: TRBV19; CDR3: CASHPATTAGEKLFF; DNA: TGTGCCAGCCATCCTGCGACCACGGCGGGTGAAAAACTGTTTTTT
size: .; J: TRBJ2-1; D: TRBD2; V: TRBV11-2; CDR3: CASSVGLAAYNEQFF; DNA: TGTGCCAGCAGCGTGGGACTAGCAGCCTACAATGAGCAGTTCTTC
size: .; J: TRBJ1-5; D: .; V: TRBV27; CDR3: CASRDTGGSNQPQHF; DNA: TGTGCCAGCAGAGATACGGGAGGTAGCAATCAGCCCCAGCATTTT
size: .; J: TRBJ1-5; D: TRBD1; V: TRBV7-2; CDR3: CASSSRTGVNQPQHF; DNA: TGTGCCAGCAGCTCCCGGACAGGGGTGAATCAGCCCCAGCATTTT
size: .; J: TRBJ2-1; D: TRBD2; V: TRBV9; CDR3: CASSLGLAGGPPYNEQFF; DNA: TGTGCCAGCAGCCTGGGACTAGCGGGAGGGCCCCCCTACAATGAGCAGTTCTTC
size: .; J: TRBJ2-1; D: .; V: TRBV7-2; CDR3: CASSLALASEQFF; DNA: TGTGCCAGCAGCTTAGCACTAGCCAGTGAGCAGTTCTTC
size: .; J: TRBJ2-3; D: TRBD2; V: TRBV9; CDR3: CASSPTGTSHTPQGDTDTQYF; DNA: TGTGCCAGCAGCCCGACCGGGACTAGCCACACGCCTCAGGGGGACACAGATACGCAGTATTTT
size: .; J: TRBJ2-5; D: .; V: TRBV7-8; CDR3: CASSLGAGEETQYF; DNA: TGTGCCAGCAGCTTAGGGGCAGGGGAGGAGACCCAGTACTTC
size: .; J: TRBJ1-4; D: .; V: TRBV4-1; CDR3: CASSQAFSEKLFF; DNA: TGCGCCAGCAGCCAAGCCTTCTCTGAAAAACTGTTTTTT
size: .; J: TRBJ1-1; D: .; V: TRBV14; CDR3: CASSPGSPRARKVNTEAFF; DNA: TGTGCCAGCAGCCCCGGGAGCCCTCGGGCGAGAAAGGTGAACACTGAAGCTTTCTTT
size: .; J: TRBJ2-3; D: .; V: TRBV30; CDR3: CAWSAIDTQYF; DNA: TGTGCCTGGAGTGCCATAGATACGCAGTATTTT
size: .; J: TRBJ2-3; D: TRBD1; V: TRBV5-4; CDR3: CATKGALFTDTQYF; DNA: TGTGCCACCAAGGGGGCCCTCTTCACAGATACGCAGTATTTT
size: .; J: TRBJ1-5; D: .; V: TRBV19; CDR3: CASSMSRQGNQPQHF; DNA: TGTGCCAGTAGTATGTCCCGGCAGGGCAATCAGCCCCAGCATTTT
size: .; J: TRBJ2-3; D: TRBD2; V: TRBV30; CDR3: CAWSVAGGDSTDTQYF; DNA: TGTGCCTGGAGTGTAGCCGGGGGGGACAGCACAGATACGCAGTATTTT
size: .; J: TRBJ1-6; D: .; V: TRBV28; CDR3: CASSSSNSPLHF; DNA: TGTGCCAGCAGCTCCAGTAATTCACCCCTCCACTTT
size: .; J: TRBJ1-2; D: TRBD1; V: TRBV29-1; CDR3: CSVGVDAQGGYGYTF; DNA: TGCAGCGTGGGTGTAGACGCCCAGGGGGGTTATGGCTACACCTTC